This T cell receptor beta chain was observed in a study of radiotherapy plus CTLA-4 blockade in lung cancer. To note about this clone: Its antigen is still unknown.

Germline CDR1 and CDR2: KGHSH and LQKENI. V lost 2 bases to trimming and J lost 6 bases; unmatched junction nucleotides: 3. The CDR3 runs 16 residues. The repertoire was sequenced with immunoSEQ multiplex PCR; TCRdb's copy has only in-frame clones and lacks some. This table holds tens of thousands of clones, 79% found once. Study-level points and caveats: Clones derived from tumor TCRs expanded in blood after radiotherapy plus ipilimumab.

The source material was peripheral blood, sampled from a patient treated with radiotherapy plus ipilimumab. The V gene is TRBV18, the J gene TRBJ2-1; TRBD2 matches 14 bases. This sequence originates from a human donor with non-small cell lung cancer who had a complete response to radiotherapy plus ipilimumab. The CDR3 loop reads CASSPGTSGRVNEQFF. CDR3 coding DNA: TGTGCCAGCTCACCAGGGACTAGCGGGAGAGTCAATGAGCAGTTCTTC.